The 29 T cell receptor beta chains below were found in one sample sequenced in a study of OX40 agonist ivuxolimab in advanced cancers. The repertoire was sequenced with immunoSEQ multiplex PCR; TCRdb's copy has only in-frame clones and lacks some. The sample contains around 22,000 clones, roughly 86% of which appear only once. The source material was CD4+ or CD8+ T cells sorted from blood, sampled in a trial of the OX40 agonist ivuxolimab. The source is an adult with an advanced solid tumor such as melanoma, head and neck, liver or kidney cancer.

The CDR3 DNA follows: TGTGCCAGCAGTTTATTGGGACAGGGGCCCGGGGAGCTGTTTTTT. As protein: CASSLLGQGPGELFF. The rearrangement joins TRBV27 to TRBJ2-2; TRBD1 aligns across 10 bases. The CDR3 runs to 15 residues. Germline V gives CDR1 MNHEY, CDR2 SMNVEV (reference sequence). J was trimmed by 6 bases and V by 1 base; bases with no gene match: 2.

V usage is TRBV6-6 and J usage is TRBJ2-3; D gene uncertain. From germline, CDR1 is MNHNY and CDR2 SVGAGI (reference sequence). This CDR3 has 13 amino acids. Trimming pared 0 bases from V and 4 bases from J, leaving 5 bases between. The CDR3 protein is CASSYSMADTQYF. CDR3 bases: TGTGCCAGCAGTTACTCTATGGCAGATACGCAGTATTTT.

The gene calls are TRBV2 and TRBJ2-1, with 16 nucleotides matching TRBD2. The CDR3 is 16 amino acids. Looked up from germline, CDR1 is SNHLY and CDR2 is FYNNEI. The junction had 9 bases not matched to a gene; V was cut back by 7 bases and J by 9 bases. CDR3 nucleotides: TGTGCCAGCACTAGGGGGACTAGCGGGAGGGCCCTTGAGCAGTTCTTC. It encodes CASTRGTSGRALEQFF.

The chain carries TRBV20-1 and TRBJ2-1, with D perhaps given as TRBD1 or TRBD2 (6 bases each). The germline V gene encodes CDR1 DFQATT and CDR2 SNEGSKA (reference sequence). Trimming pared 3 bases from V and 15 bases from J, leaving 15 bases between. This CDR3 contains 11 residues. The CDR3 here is CSASGGGPGFF. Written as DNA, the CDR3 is TGCAGTGCTAGCGGGGGCGGGCCTGGGTTCTTC.

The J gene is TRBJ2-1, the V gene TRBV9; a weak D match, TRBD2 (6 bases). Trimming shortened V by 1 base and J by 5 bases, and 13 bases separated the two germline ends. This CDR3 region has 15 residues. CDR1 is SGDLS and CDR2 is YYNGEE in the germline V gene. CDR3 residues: CASSVRRGGDNEQFF. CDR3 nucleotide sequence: TGTGCCAGCAGCGTAAGGAGGGGCGGGGACAATGAGCAGTTCTTC.

CDR3 sequence reads: CASSEGGTEAFF. The CDR3 DNA sequence: TGTGCCAGTAGCGAAGGGGGGACTGAAGCTTTCTTT. The chain links TRBV19 to TRBJ1-1, with TRBD1 as a possible D gene (6 bases). V shed 6 bases and J shed 5 bases, with 10 bases lying between them. The CDR3 loop spans 12 amino acids. CDR1 LNHDA and CDR2 SQIVND come from the germline V gene (reference sequence).

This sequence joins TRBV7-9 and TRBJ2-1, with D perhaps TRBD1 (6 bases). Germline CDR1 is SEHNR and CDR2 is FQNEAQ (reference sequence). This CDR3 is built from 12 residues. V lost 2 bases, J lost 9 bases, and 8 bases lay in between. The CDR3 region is CASSLYRVEQFF. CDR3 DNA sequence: TGTGCCAGCAGCTTATACAGGGTTGAGCAGTTCTTC.

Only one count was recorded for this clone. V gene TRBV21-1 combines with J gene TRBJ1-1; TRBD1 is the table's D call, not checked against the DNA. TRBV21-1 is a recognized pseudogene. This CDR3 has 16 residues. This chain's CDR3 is CASSNNRTGVHSEAFF. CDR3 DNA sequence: TGTGCCAGCAGCAATAACAGGACAGGGGTACATAGTGAAGCTTTCTTT.

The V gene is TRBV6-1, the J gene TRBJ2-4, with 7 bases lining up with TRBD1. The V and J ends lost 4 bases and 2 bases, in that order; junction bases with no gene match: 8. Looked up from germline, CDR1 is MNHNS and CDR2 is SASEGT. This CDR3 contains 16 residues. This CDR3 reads CASSGQGEGTKNIQYF. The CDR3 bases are TGTGCCAGCAGTGGACAGGGTGAGGGAACCAAAAACATTCAGTACTTC.

The CDR3 region is CASSPRDRPYEQYF. CDR3 DNA sequence: TGTGCCAGCAGCCCCCGGGACAGGCCCTACGAGCAGTACTTC. J is TRBJ2-7 and V is TRBV2; 8 nucleotides line up with TRBD1. This CDR3 spans 14 amino acids. With V trimmed by 6 bases and J by 2 bases, 6 bases remained unmatched. Germline CDR1 is SNHLY and CDR2 is FYNNEI.

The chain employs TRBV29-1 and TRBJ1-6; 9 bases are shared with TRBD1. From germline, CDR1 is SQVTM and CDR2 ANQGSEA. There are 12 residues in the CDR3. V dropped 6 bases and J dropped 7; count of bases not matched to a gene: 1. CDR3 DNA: TGCAGCGTAGGGACAGGGAATTCACCCCTCCACTTT. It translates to CSVGTGNSPLHF.

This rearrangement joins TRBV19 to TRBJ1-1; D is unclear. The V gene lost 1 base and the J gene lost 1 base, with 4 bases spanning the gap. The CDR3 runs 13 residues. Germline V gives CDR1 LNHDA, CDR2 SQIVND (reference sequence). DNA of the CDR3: TGTGCCAGTAGTATAGGACAGAACACTGAAGCTTTCTTT. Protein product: CASSIGQNTEAFF.

This CDR3 is CSVGSTEAFF. The DNA of the CDR3 is TGCAGCGTCGGTAGCACTGAAGCTTTCTTT. The chain links TRBV29-1 to TRBJ1-1; D unresolved. The CDR3 has 10 residues. Per the germline V gene, CDR1 is SQVTM and CDR2 is ANQGSEA. V lost 6 bases, J lost 4 bases, and 6 bases lay in between.

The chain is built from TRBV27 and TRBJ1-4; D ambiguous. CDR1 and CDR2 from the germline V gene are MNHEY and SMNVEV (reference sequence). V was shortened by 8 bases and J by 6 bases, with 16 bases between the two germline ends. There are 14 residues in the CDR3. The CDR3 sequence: CASGQLAGDEKLFF. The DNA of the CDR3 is TGTGCCAGCGGTCAATTAGCGGGTGATGAAAAACTGTTTTTT.

CDR3 residues: CASSPYSYPDQETQYF. CDR3 in DNA: TGTGCCAGCAGCCCCTACAGTTATCCGGACCAAGAGACCCAGTACTTC. The gene calls are TRBV7-9 and TRBJ2-5; D not resolved. Germline values: CDR1 SEHNR, CDR2 FQNEAQ (reference sequence). CDR3 length equals 16 residues. V dropped 5 bases and J dropped 0 bases, with 16 bases sitting between them.

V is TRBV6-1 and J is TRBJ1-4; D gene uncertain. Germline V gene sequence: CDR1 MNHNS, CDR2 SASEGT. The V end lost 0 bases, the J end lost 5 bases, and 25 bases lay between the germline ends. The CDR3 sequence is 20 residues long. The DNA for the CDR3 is TGTGCCAGCAGTGAAGCCGAACAGACCCTACTGGTCCTATGGAATGAAAAACTGTTTTTT. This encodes CASSEAEQTLLVLWNEKLFF.

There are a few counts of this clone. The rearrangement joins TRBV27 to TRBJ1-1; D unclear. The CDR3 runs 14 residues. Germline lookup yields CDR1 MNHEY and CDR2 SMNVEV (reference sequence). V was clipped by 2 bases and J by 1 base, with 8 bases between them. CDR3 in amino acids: CASSLGNTNTEAFF. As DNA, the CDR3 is TGTGCCAGCAGTTTAGGAAACACGAACACTGAAGCTTTCTTT.

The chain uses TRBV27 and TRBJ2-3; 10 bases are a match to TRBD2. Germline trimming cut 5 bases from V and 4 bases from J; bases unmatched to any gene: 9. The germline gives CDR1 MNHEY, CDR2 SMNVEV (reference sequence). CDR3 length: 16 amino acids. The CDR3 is CASSPPTAGGPDTQYF. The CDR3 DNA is TGTGCCAGCAGTCCACCGACAGCGGGGGGGCCAGATACGCAGTATTTT.

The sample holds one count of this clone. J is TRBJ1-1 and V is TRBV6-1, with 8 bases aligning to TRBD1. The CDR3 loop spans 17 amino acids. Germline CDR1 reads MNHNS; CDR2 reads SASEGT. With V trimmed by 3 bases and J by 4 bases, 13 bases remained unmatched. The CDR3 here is CASSEVGQGAEGTEAFF. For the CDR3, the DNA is TGTGCCAGCAGTGAGGTCGGCCAGGGGGCTGAGGGCACTGAAGCTTTCTTT.

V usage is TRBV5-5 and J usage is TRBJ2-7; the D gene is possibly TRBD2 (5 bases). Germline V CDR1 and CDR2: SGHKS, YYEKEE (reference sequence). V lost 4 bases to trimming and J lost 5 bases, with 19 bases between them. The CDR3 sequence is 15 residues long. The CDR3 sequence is CASSQEVLAVDEQYF. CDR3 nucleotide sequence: TGTGCCAGCAGCCAAGAAGTCCTAGCAGTAGACGAGCAGTACTTC.

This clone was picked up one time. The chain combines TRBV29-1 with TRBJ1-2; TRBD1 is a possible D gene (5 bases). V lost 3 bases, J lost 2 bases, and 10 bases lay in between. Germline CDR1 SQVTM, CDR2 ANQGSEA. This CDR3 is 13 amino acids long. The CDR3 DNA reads TGCAGCGTTGACACGGGGCAGAACTATGGCTACACCTTC. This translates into CSVDTGQNYGYTF.

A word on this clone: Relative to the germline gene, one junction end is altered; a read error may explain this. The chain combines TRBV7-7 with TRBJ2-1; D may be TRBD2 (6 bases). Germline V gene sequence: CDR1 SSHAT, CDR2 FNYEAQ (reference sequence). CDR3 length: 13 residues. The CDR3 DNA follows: TGTGCTAGCAGCTTGACAACGGGGGAGGAGCAGTTCTTC. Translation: CASSLTTGEEQFF.

CDR3 DNA sequence: TGTGCCAGCATTTCGGAGGGGCCGACCCAGTACTTC. Translation gives CASISEGPTQYF. The V call is TRBV7-8, the J call TRBJ2-5; a weak D match, TRBD2 (6 bases). The V end lost 7 bases, the J end lost 7 bases, and 13 bases lay between the germline ends. Germline V gene data show CDR1 as SGHVS and CDR2 as FQNEAQ. CDR3 length: 12 amino acids.

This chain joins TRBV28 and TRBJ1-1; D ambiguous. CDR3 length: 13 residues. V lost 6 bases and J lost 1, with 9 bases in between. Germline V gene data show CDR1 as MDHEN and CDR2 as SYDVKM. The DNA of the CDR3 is TGTGCCAGCAGCCGGGCCGGGAACACTGAAGCTTTCTTT. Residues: CASSRAGNTEAFF.

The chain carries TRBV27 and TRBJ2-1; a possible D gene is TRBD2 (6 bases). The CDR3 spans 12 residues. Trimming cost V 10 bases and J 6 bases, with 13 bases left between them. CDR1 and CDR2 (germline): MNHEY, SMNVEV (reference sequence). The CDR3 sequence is CAIVTRGNEQFF. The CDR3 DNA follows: TGTGCCATCGTGACTAGGGGCAATGAGCAGTTCTTC.

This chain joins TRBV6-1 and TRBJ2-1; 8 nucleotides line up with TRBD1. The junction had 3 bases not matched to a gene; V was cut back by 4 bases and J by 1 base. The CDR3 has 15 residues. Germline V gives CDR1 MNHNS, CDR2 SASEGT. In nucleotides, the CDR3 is TGTGCCAGCAGTGGAGACAGGGGTTCCTACAATGAGCAGTTCTTC. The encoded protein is CASSGDRGSYNEQFF.

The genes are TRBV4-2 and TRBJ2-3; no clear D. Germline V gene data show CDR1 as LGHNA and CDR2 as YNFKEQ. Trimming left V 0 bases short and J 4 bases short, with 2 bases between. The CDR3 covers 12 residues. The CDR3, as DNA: TGTGCCAGCAGCCAAGATTCAGATACGCAGTATTTT. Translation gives CASSQDSDTQYF.

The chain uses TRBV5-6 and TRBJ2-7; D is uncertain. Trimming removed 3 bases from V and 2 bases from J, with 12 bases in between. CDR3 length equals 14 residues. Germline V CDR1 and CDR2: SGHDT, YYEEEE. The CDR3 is CASSWVGIAYEQYF. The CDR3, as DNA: TGTGCCAGCAGCTGGGTGGGGATAGCCTACGAGCAGTACTTC. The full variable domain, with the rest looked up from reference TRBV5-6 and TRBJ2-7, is DAGVTQSPTHLIKTRGQQVTLRCSPKSGHDTVSWYQQALGQGPQFIFQYYEEEERQRGNFPDRFSGHQFPNYSSELNVNALLLGDSALYLCASSWVGIAYEQYFGPGTRLTVT.

The CDR3 DNA sequence: TGTGCCAGCAGCTCAGACAGGGGGCGGCATGAAAAACTGTTTTTT. Its translation: CASSSDRGRHEKLFF. The chain carries TRBV7-9 and TRBJ1-4; TRBD1 aligns across 10 bases. CDR1 SEHNR and CDR2 FQNEAQ come from the germline V gene (reference sequence). This CDR3 contains 15 residues. V was pared by 4 bases and J by 6 bases, with 5 bases of the junction left unmatched.